Given below is one T cell receptor (beta chain) in context. This sample is drawn from a study of beta chain features in type 1 diabetes. Every bit of the isolated RNA underwent reverse transcription, so sequencing read expressed TCRB transcripts. This table comes from immunoSEQ multiplex PCR, and its TCRdb copy is limited to in-frame clones, with some not included. The sample has 970,000 or so clones, roughly a sixth seen once. V was trimmed by 2 bases and J by 6 bases, leaving 18 bases between them. CDR3 length: 16 amino acids. CDR1 is KGHSH and CDR2 is LQKENI in the germline V gene. The J gene is TRBJ2-3, the V gene TRBV18, with D possibly matching TRBD2 (6 bases). This clonotype was sampled from a woman between 18 and 29 years old in good health. The sample was naive CD4+ T cells from blood. The CDR3 spells CASSPTLFRAGDTQYF. CDR3 nucleotide sequence: TGTGCCAGCTCACCAACTCTCTTCAGGGCGGGGGATACGCAGTATTTT.